This note documents a single T cell receptor beta chain sequence. Antigen: not known. Profiled with immunoSEQ multiplex PCR; TCRdb holds only in-frame clones, not every one. The sample consists of roughly 70,000 clones, over 75% of them appearing once. This record belongs to a study of T cell responses to AZD1222 COVID-19 vaccine. Study-wide background: Pooled in the analysis were second doses at about 4 or about 12 weeks. Findings and caveats of the study: Repertoire sampling occurred only after the peak T cell response. The sample set comprised mostly white British donors with more females, and clonal diversity was possibly underestimated.

Germline CDR1 LNHDA, CDR2 SQIVND (reference sequence). The CDR3 is 15 amino acids. Unmatched junction bases numbered 8, after V lost 7 bases and J lost 4 bases. This sequence joins TRBV19 and TRBJ1-2, with TRBD1 matching 11 bases. The specimen comprised peripheral blood, sampled on day 0 of AZD1222 vaccination. The TCR was taken from an adult in good health. The CDR3: CASTWGTGGPYGYTF. In DNA form, the CDR3 reads TGTGCCAGTACCTGGGGGACAGGGGGTCCCTATGGCTACACCTTC.